The 8 T cell receptor beta chains reported below all come from one sample, sequenced in a study of cytomegalovirus exposure and HLA in healthy donors. Use of 60 Vbeta and 13 Jbeta primers characterized the PCR. Profiled with immunoSEQ multiplex PCR; TCRdb holds only in-frame clones, not every one. The top ten hold under 2% of the sample, which has 160,000 or so clones, 65% to 90% seen once. What was sequenced was PBMCs. These receptors all stem from a woman aged 18-29 years in good health and CMV-seronegative.

The J gene is TRBJ2-2, the V gene TRBV27; TRBD2 matches at 9 bases. V was clipped by 2 bases and J by 7 bases; unmatched bases: 8. The CDR3 has 16 residues. Germline assignment: CDR1 MNHEY and CDR2 SMNVEV (reference sequence). The CDR3 here is CASSLAGTSLFGELFF. The CDR3 DNA reads as TGTGCCAGCAGTTTAGCCGGGACTAGCCTTTTCGGGGAGCTGTTTTTT.

A few counts support this clone. V and J are TRBV6-5 and TRBJ2-2; 11 nucleotides line up with TRBD1. Germline CDR1 MNHEY, CDR2 SVGAGI. V trimming: 0 bases; J trimming: 6 bases; junction bases outside the gene matches: 3. This CDR3 contains 16 residues. The CDR3 region has the DNA TGTGCCAGCAGTTACTCGAGGGACAGGGGGGCCGGGGAGCTGTTTTTT. This encodes CASSYSRDRGAGELFF.

V gene TRBV15 combines with J gene TRBJ1-2; D remains ambiguous. This CDR3 has 19 residues. V dropped 2 bases and J dropped 3 bases, with 25 bases sitting between them. Germline CDR1 LNHNV, CDR2 YYDKDF (reference sequence). CDR3 residues: CATSRPTPSWAAGDYGYTF. The CDR3 DNA sequence: TGTGCCACCAGCAGACCCACCCCCTCGTGGGCGGCGGGCGACTATGGCTACACCTTC. Full variable domain (rest looked up from reference TRBV15 and TRBJ1-2): DAMVIQNPRYQVTQFGKPVTLSCSQTLNHNVMYWYQQKSSQAPKLLFHYYDKDFNNEADTPDNFQSRRPNTSFCFLDIRSPGLGDTAMYLCATSRPTPSWAAGDYGYTFGSGTRLTVV.

The count of this clone is one. V usage is TRBV5-1 and J usage is TRBJ1-6; tentative D call: TRBD1 (6 bases). The CDR3 contains 14 residues. Germline V gene sequence: CDR1 SGHRS, CDR2 YFSETQ. Trimming left V 4 bases short and J 7 bases short, with 12 bases between. This chain's CDR3 is CASSADRTNSPLHF. The CDR3 DNA reads as TGCGCCAGCAGCGCAGACAGGACCAATTCACCCCTCCACTTT.

This chain links TRBV5-1 with TRBJ1-1, with D perhaps TRBD1 (5 bases). Germline loops: CDR1 SGHRS, CDR2 YFSETQ. V was shortened by 7 bases and J by 3 bases, with 13 bases between the two germline ends. The CDR3 has 13 amino acids. CDR3 coding DNA: TGCGCCAGCGCTTCAGGGTGGGACACTGAAGCTTTCTTT. Translated: CASASGWDTEAFF.

On this clone itself: Relative to the germline gene, one junction end is altered; a read error may explain this. This chain connects TRBV6-5 to TRBJ2-5; unclear D gene. The CDR3 totals 11 residues. Germline CDR1 is MNHEY and CDR2 is SVGAGI. The CDR3 DNA is TGTGCCAGCAGTTACCAGGAGACCCAGTACTTC. Protein product: CASSYQETQYF.

This sequence joins TRBV4-1 and TRBJ2-3, with TRBD2 matching over 7 bases. Germline V gene sequence: CDR1 MGHRA, CDR2 YSYEKL. CDR3 length equals 16 residues. Losses at the gene ends were 1 base for V and 4 bases for J; bases not matched to a gene: 8. The CDR3 DNA follows: TGCGCCAGCAGCCAAGTGGGGGGGGAAAAAGCAGATACGCAGTATTTT. Protein: CASSQVGGEKADTQYF.

This rearrangement joins TRBV29-1 to TRBJ1-2; 7 bases are a match to TRBD1. V shed 7 bases and J 4 bases; nucleotides not matched to a gene: 6. The CDR3 contains 12 residues. Looked up from germline, CDR1 is SQVTM and CDR2 is ANQGSEA. CDR3 protein: CSAWDSLYGYTF. CDR3 coding DNA: TGCAGCGCCTGGGACAGCCTCTATGGCTACACCTTC.